Below, 20 T cell receptor beta chains from the same sample are listed, as sequenced in a study of vaccination effects on CD4 cells after COVID-19 (dated by TCRdb to 2022 to 2024). No antigen is known for these receptors. After approximately 11 days of culture, CD4+ T cells were isolated with the EasySep CD4+ T cell isolation kit. Two doses of either the BNT162b2 or the mRNA-1273 mRNA SARS-CoV-2 vaccine were administered to participants. The library was generated by the immunoSEQ multiplex PCR assay. Imported from immuneACCESS, the table was reduced by TCRdb to in-frame sequences with V and J called. These copies leave out some clones; in studies compared against another copy, an unresolved V gene accounts for under half, and the cause of the remainder is not known. Here the sample has approximately 61,000 clones; under 85% occur a single time. About 4.5% of the sample rests with the top ten. The sample here was CD4+ T cells from PBMCs cultured without peptide, taken after COVID-19 vaccination. These receptor sequences come from a human donor who received a COVID-19 vaccine.

The chain joins TRBV7-9 to TRBJ1-1; TRBD1 matches 8 bases. This CDR3 contains 15 residues. V lost 2 bases and J lost 5; bases outside the gene matches: 7. The V gene's germline CDR1 is SEHNR and CDR2 FQNEAQ (reference sequence). CDR3 sequence reads: CASSLPGRGHTEAFF. The CDR3 bases are TGTGCCAGCAGCTTACCGGGCAGGGGGCATACTGAAGCTTTCTTT.

The chain has TRBV11-3 and TRBJ2-2, with TRBD1 identical over 7 bases. The CDR3 totals 16 residues. Trimming at V came to 3 bases and at J to 4 bases, leaving 8 bases not matched to a gene. In germline, CDR1 is SGHNT, CDR2 YENEEA. The CDR3 reads CASSLAGTASTGELFF. Written as DNA, the CDR3 is TGTGCCAGCAGCTTGGCCGGGACAGCCAGCACCGGGGAGCTGTTTTTT.

This clone turned up a few times. V gene TRBV18 combines with J gene TRBJ1-2; D perhaps matches TRBD1 (5 bases). V was pared by 1 base and J by 6 bases, with 9 bases between. This CDR3 spans 13 amino acids. The germline gives CDR1 KGHSH, CDR2 LQKENI. The CDR3 here is CASSPRGVDGYTF. CDR3 bases: TGTGCCAGCTCACCACGGGGGGTCGATGGCTACACCTTC.

The DNA of the CDR3 is TGTGCCAGCAGCTTCAGACAAAGCTACACCTTC. Translation: CASSFRQSYTF. The chain joins TRBV12-3 or TRBV12-4 to TRBJ1-2; D is unclear. The CDR3 has 11 residues. V was clipped by 6 bases and J by 9 bases, with 11 bases between them.

The rearrangement uses TRBV7-2 and TRBJ2-7, with unresolved D. The CDR3 has 14 residues. Germline V CDR1 and CDR2: SGHTA, FQGNSA. V shed 5 bases and J shed 2 bases, with 13 bases lying between them. CDR3 in DNA: TGTGCCAGCAGCACGGACCTTAGACCCTACGAGCAGTACTTC. This codes for CASSTDLRPYEQYF.

This chain links TRBV2 with TRBJ2-2; the D is unclear. Trimming shortened V by 5 bases and J by 0 bases, and 7 bases separated the two germline ends. This CDR3 is built from 14 residues. The V gene's germline CDR1 is SNHLY and CDR2 FYNNEI. This CDR3 reads CASSLTANTGELFF. The CDR3 DNA reads TGTGCCAGCAGTCTGACTGCGAACACCGGGGAGCTGTTTTTT.

This chain connects TRBV9 to TRBJ2-1; 8 bases map to TRBD2. The CDR3 is 16 amino acids. Trimming at V came to 4 bases and at J to 5 bases, leaving 11 bases not matched to a gene. The germline CDR1 and CDR2 sequences are SGDLS and YYNGEE. CDR3 nucleotides: TGTGCCAGCAGCTCCCGACAGACTAGCGCAAACAATGAGCAGTTCTTC. Residues: CASSSRQTSANNEQFF.

The chain employs TRBV30 and TRBJ2-5; D is perhaps TRBD1 (5 bases). CDR1 and CDR2 from the germline V gene are GTSNPN and SVGIG (reference sequence). The CDR3 has 11 amino acids. The V end was cut by 5 bases, the J end by 2 bases, with 6 bases between. As DNA, the CDR3 is TGTGCCTGGGCAGGGCAAGAGACCCAGTACTTC. Its protein is CAWAGQETQYF.

The chain recombines TRBV19 with TRBJ1-5; D is perhaps TRBD1 (5 bases). The ends were cut back, 3 bases at V and 7 bases at J, with 13 bases in the middle. CDR1 and CDR2 (germline): LNHDA, SQIVND (reference sequence). The CDR3 contains 14 residues. CDR3: CASSISAGGQPQHF. CDR3 in DNA: TGTGCCAGTAGTATTAGTGCGGGGGGACAGCCCCAGCATTTT.

This clone appeared once. This chain links TRBV5-4 with TRBJ2-1; 12 bases align to TRBD1. The CDR3 totals 15 residues. The trim removed 5 bases at V and 6 bases at J, leaving 6 bases unmatched. Germline CDR1 is SGHNT and CDR2 is YYREEE (reference sequence). CDR3 protein: CASRFGTGGTNEQFF. The CDR3 DNA reads as TGTGCCAGCAGATTCGGGACAGGGGGCACCAATGAGCAGTTCTTC. The variable domain in full, with the rest retrieved from reference TRBV5-4 and TRBJ2-1, is ETGVTQSPTHLIKTRGQQVTLRCSSQSGHNTVSWYQQALGQGPQFIFQYYREEENGRGNFPPRFSGLQFPNYSSELNVNALELDDSALYLCASRFGTGGTNEQFFGPGTRLTVL.

The V and J genes are TRBV15 and TRBJ2-2; 7 bases align to TRBD2. Germline V gene lookup returns CDR1 LNHNV and CDR2 YYDKDF (reference sequence). The CDR3 is made up of 14 amino acids. The trim removed 1 base at V and 6 bases at J, leaving 2 bases unmatched. CDR3 sequence: CATSRGGGAGELFF. The CDR3, as DNA: TGTGCCACCAGCAGAGGGGGGGGAGCCGGGGAGCTGTTTTTT.

The chain combines TRBV9 with TRBJ2-3, with a weak D call TRBD2 (5 bases). V was pared by 2 bases and J by 6 bases, with 10 bases between. This CDR3 is 13 amino acids long. CDR1 is SGDLS and CDR2 is YYNGEE in the germline V gene. The CDR3, as DNA: TGTGCCAGCAGCGTTGGAGCGGAGGATACGCAGTATTTT. Residues: CASSVGAEDTQYF.

V is TRBV15 and J is TRBJ2-2; D uncertain. The CDR3 loop spans 12 amino acids. The V and J ends lost 5 bases and 2 bases respectively, with 3 bases between them. The germline CDR1 and CDR2 sequences are LNHNV and YYDKDF (reference sequence). The chain's CDR3 is CATSLNTGELFF. The CDR3 nucleotides are TGTGCCACCAGCCTCAACACCGGGGAGCTGTTTTTT.

J is TRBJ1-2 and V is TRBV27, with D possibly TRBD1 on 6 matching bases. CDR1 and CDR2 from the germline V gene are MNHEY and SMNVEV (reference sequence). V lost 8 bases to trimming and J lost 3 bases, with 19 bases between them. The CDR3 covers 15 residues. The DNA of the CDR3 is TGTGCCAGCGGACCTAAGAGGGGGTTACACTATGGCTACACCTTC. Amino acids: CASGPKRGLHYGYTF.

The chain employs TRBV19 and TRBJ1-4; the D is unclear. Germline V CDR1 and CDR2: LNHDA, SQIVND (reference sequence). The CDR3 consists of 13 residues. Trimming left V 6 bases short and J 7 bases short, with 12 bases between. CDR3 DNA: TGTGCCAGTAGCAACGTATGGGGTGAAAAACTGTTTTTT. The encoded protein is CASSNVWGEKLFF. The complete variable domain, with remaining parts taken from reference TRBV19 and TRBJ1-4, reads DGGITQSPKYLFRKEGQNVTLSCEQNLNHDAMYWYRQDPGQGLRLIYYSQIVNDFQKGDIAEGYSVSREKKESFPLTVTSAQKNPTAFYLCASSNVWGEKLFFGSGTQLSVL.

This chain uses TRBV7-2 with TRBJ2-5; a weak D match, TRBD2 (5 bases). The CDR3 is made up of 14 amino acids. V was trimmed by 0 bases and J by 5 bases, leaving 10 bases between them. Germline V gene lookup returns CDR1 SGHTA and CDR2 FQGNSA. CDR3 sequence: CASSLAGLAETQYF. CDR3 bases: TGTGCCAGCAGCTTAGCCGGTTTAGCGGAGACCCAGTACTTC.

CDR3 in amino acids: CASSSGQGGAYEQYF. The CDR3 nucleotides read TGTGCCAGCAGCTCGGGACAGGGTGGCGCCTACGAGCAGTACTTC. The V gene is TRBV7-2, the J gene TRBJ2-7; TRBD1 matches at 9 bases. CDR1 and CDR2 (germline): SGHTA, FQGNSA. The V and J ends lost 4 bases and 2 bases, in that order; junction bases with no gene match: 6. The CDR3 spans 15 residues.

The V gene is TRBV4-3, the J gene TRBJ1-2; 11 bases map to TRBD1. Trimming cost V 4 bases and J 9 bases; bases outside gene matches: 4. Germline CDR1 LGHNA, CDR2 YSLEER. The CDR3 is made up of 13 amino acids. CDR3 in DNA: TGCGCCAGCAGCCCGGGACAGGGGGATCGCTACACCTTC. Translation gives CASSPGQGDRYTF.

The CDR3 loop reads CASSYSRFFNTEAFF. CDR3 bases: TGTGCCAGCAGTTACTCGAGATTTTTCAACACTGAAGCTTTCTTT. The chain combines TRBV6-5 with TRBJ1-1; D call uncertain. The CDR3 is 15 amino acids. Per the germline V gene, CDR1 is MNHEY and CDR2 is SVGAGI. The germline V and J ends were trimmed by 0 bases and 2 bases, with 10 bases remaining between them.

The V gene is TRBV28, the J gene TRBJ1-4; D ambiguous. V lost 3 bases, J lost 0 bases, and 8 bases lay in between. Germline-derived CDR1 and CDR2 are MDHEN and SYDVKM. The CDR3 length is 15 residues. DNA for the CDR3: TGTGCCAGCAGTTTTAGGACCTCAACTAATGAAAAACTGTTTTTT. It specifies CASSFRTSTNEKLFF. Drawing the rest from reference TRBV28 and TRBJ1-4, the complete variable domain is DVKVTQSSRYLVKRTGEKVFLECVQDMDHENMFWYRQDPGLGLRLIYFSYDVKMKEKGDIPEGYSVSREKKERFSLILESASTNQTSMYLCASSFRTSTNEKLFFGSGTQLSVL.